A single sample gave rise to the 19 T cell receptor beta chains below, sequenced in a study of blood T cell repertoires in COVID-19 (TCRdb year 2020). The library was obtained by the immunoSEQ multiplex PCR assay. In TCRdb, the immuneACCESS table is reduced to in-frame sequences with V and J assigned. These tables do not hold every clone; where another copy was compared, an unresolved V gene accounts for under half, and the others remain unexplained. The sample table shows roughly 500,000 clones, and roughly 89% are seen once. The top ten hold roughly 0.84% of the sample. Material: peripheral blood. These receptor sequences come from a man between 18 and 29 years old with COVID-19, enrolled during active disease.

The chain carries TRBV12-3 or TRBV12-4 and TRBJ2-2, with a possible D match to TRBD2 (5 bases). With 6 bases removed from V and 7 bases from J, the gap between germline ends came to 9 bases. The CDR3 extends over 12 amino acids. For the CDR3, the DNA is TGTGCCAGCAGCCCCGGGGTCGGGGAGCTGTTTTTT. This sequence encodes CASSPGVGELFF.

Concerning this clone: A junction end diverges from the germline sequence, so it may reflect a read error. The chain uses TRBV5-1 and TRBJ2-2, with a possible D match to TRBD1 (5 bases). Germline loops: CDR1 SGHRS, CDR2 YFSETQ. The CDR3 contains 15 residues. The chain's CDR3 is CASSLAGPNAGELFF. DNA for the CDR3: TGCGCCAGCAGCTTGGCAGGGCCGAACGCCGGGGAGCTGTTTTTT.

With respect to this clone: Other DNA variants within this sample encode the same CDR3. The V gene is TRBV3-1 (or the pseudogene TRBV3-2), the J gene TRBJ1-1; D gene uncertain. Germline CDR1 reads LGHDT; CDR2 reads YNNKEL (reference sequence). The germline V and J ends were trimmed by 1 base and 1 base, with 4 bases remaining between them. The CDR3 totals 13 residues. In DNA, the CDR3 is TGTGCCAGCAGCCAAGCCAGGAACACTGAAGCTTTCTTT. Amino acid sequence: CASSQARNTEAFF.

The genes are TRBV6-1 and TRBJ2-7; tentatively, D is TRBD1 (6 bases). This CDR3 region has 14 residues. Germline CDR1 and CDR2: MNHNS and SASEGT. The V end lost 0 bases, the J end lost 3 bases, and 9 bases lay between the germline ends. CDR3 DNA: TGTGCCAGCAGTGAAGCAGGGACACTCTACGAGCAGTACTTC. Amino acid sequence: CASSEAGTLYEQYF.

This chain connects TRBV28 to TRBJ1-6; D might be TRBD1 (5 bases). V lost 2 bases and J lost 10, with 15 bases in between. Germline V CDR1 and CDR2: MDHEN, SYDVKM. The CDR3 contains 15 residues. CDR3 region: CASSLVGGVGSPLHF. CDR3 DNA: TGTGCCAGCAGTTTAGTGGGAGGGGTAGGATCACCCCTCCACTTT.

This clone has more than one count but fewer than ten. Germline and junction disagree at one end, which may indicate a read error. The chain is built from TRBV5-6 and TRBJ2-3, with 11 bases identical to TRBD2. Germline CDR1 and CDR2: SGHDT and YYEEEE. The CDR3 is made up of 12 amino acids. CDR3 residues: CASSLPRLAGTF. DNA of the CDR3: TGTGCCAGCAGCTTGCCGCGACTAGCGGGGACCTTT.

The rearrangement uses TRBV19 and TRBJ1-2, with 8 bases that match TRBD1. V lost 8 bases, J lost 4 bases, and 18 bases stayed unmatched. Looked up from germline, CDR1 is LNHDA and CDR2 is SQIVND (reference sequence). The CDR3 runs to 17 residues. The CDR3 region is CASRKRIRDRKPYGYTF. CDR3 nucleotides: TGTGCCAGTCGAAAGCGGATCCGGGACAGGAAACCCTATGGCTACACCTTC.

The gene calls are TRBV23-1 and TRBJ2-5; 7 positions match TRBD2. TRBV23-1 has ORF status, its function being uncertain. The V segment lost 3 bases and the J segment 2 bases; nucleotides outside the gene matches: 9. The CDR3 has 16 amino acids. The CDR3 DNA is TGCGCCAGCAGTCACCCCCGAGGGACTAAACAAGAGACCCAGTACTTC. Translated: CASSHPRGTKQETQYF.

The J gene is TRBJ2-7, the V gene TRBV28; tentative D call: TRBD1 (6 bases). CDR1 MDHEN and CDR2 SYDVKM come from the germline V gene. The CDR3 sequence is 12 residues long. The V end lost 2 bases, the J end lost 7 bases, and 9 bases lay between the germline ends. The CDR3 DNA reads as TGTGCCAGCAGTTTAATAAGGGGGGAGCAGTACTTC. It specifies CASSLIRGEQYF. Filled out from reference TRBV28 and TRBJ2-7, the complete variable domain reads DVKVTQSSRYLVKRTGEKVFLECVQDMDHENMFWYRQDPGLGLRLIYFSYDVKMKEKGDIPEGYSVSREKKERFSLILESASTNQTSMYLCASSLIRGEQYFGPGTRLTVT.

The V call is TRBV29-1, the J call TRBJ2-3; weak D call: TRBD2 (5 bases). Per germline, CDR1 SQVTM and CDR2 ANQGSEA. This CDR3 region has 13 residues. V was cut by 2 bases and J by 2 bases, with 8 bases left in between. The CDR3 here is CSVERRFTDTQYF. The DNA for the CDR3 is TGCAGCGTTGAACGGAGGTTCACAGATACGCAGTATTTT.

This clone has just one count. The chain uses TRBV13 and TRBJ2-2; TRBD2 agrees at 8 bases. J was trimmed by 6 bases and V by 0 bases; bases with no gene match: 0. This CDR3 has 14 residues. The V gene's germline CDR1 is PRHDT and CDR2 FYEKMQ (reference sequence). The CDR3 reads CASSLGLAAGELFF. CDR3 DNA sequence: TGTGCCAGCAGCTTAGGACTAGCGGCCGGGGAGCTGTTTTTT.

J is TRBJ1-6 and V is TRBV25-1, with TRBD1 as a possible D gene (5 bases). CDR3 length: 17 residues. In germline, CDR1 is MGHDK, CDR2 SYGVNS. Trimming removed 1 base at V and 5 bases at J, with 15 bases between. The CDR3 protein is CASSESGRRDHNSPLHF. DNA for the CDR3: TGTGCCAGCAGTGAATCCGGGCGGAGGGACCATAATTCACCCCTCCACTTT.

The gene calls are TRBV10-2 and TRBJ2-5, with D maybe TRBD2 (5 bases). Germline V gene sequence: CDR1 WSHSY, CDR2 SAAADI. CDR3 length: 15 amino acids. The V end lost 7 bases, the J end lost 1 base, and 16 bases lay between the germline ends. The CDR3 protein is CASTEPQRPQETQYF. In DNA, the CDR3 is TGCGCCAGCACGGAACCACAGCGGCCCCAAGAGACCCAGTACTTC.

J is TRBJ1-1 and V is TRBV18; a possible D gene is TRBD1 (5 bases). The germline V gene encodes CDR1 KGHSH and CDR2 LQKENI. This CDR3 comprises 14 residues. Trimming removed 2 bases from V and 3 bases from J, with 10 bases in between. CDR3 coding DNA: TGTGCCAGCTCACCATCGGGGGTTGACACTGAAGCTTTCTTT. Its protein is CASSPSGVDTEAFF.

The V call is TRBV2, the J call TRBJ2-3, with 9 positions matching TRBD2. The CDR3 totals 12 residues. Losses at the gene ends were 9 bases for V and 3 bases for J; bases not matched to a gene: 1. Germline CDR1 reads SNHLY; CDR2 reads FYNNEI. The CDR3 region has the DNA TGTGCCAGGGGACTAGCAACAGATACGCAGTATTTT. It yields the protein CARGLATDTQYF.

The chain couples TRBV28 to TRBJ1-2; tentatively, D is TRBD1 (5 bases). Germline loops: CDR1 MDHEN, CDR2 SYDVKM. V shed 2 bases and J shed 4 bases, with 11 bases lying between them. There are 14 residues in the CDR3. CDR3 nucleotides: TGTGCCAGCAGTTTAGGGGCGGCGATCTATGGCTACACCTTC. Translation: CASSLGAAIYGYTF.

The genes are TRBV7-8 and TRBJ2-2, with D possibly being TRBD2 (5 bases). V dropped 1 base and J dropped 1 base, with 10 bases sitting between them. CDR3 size: 16 residues. Germline assignment: CDR1 SGHVS and CDR2 FQNEAQ. The CDR3 here is CASSLGQRRNTGELFF. The DNA for the CDR3 is TGTGCCAGCAGCTTAGGGCAGCGGAGGAACACCGGGGAGCTGTTTTTT.

The chain uses TRBV9 and TRBJ2-7, with 7 bases matching TRBD1. Trimming took 2 bases from V and 5 from J; bases not matched to a gene: 13. The CDR3 has 16 residues. Germline V gives CDR1 SGDLS, CDR2 YYNGEE. The CDR3 is CASSVRIDRESHEQYF. The CDR3 DNA follows: TGTGCCAGCAGCGTTAGAATTGACAGGGAGTCCCACGAGCAGTACTTC.

CDR3 protein: CASSHTAGGPGEQFF. CDR3 DNA: TGTGCCAGCAGCCATACAGCGGGGGGGCCTGGAGAGCAGTTCTTC. V is TRBV6-6 and J is TRBJ2-1; 10 bases align to TRBD2. V trimming: 6 bases; J trimming: 10 bases; junction bases outside the gene matches: 12. The CDR3 totals 15 residues. From germline, CDR1 is MNHNY and CDR2 SVGAGI (reference sequence).